The 18 T cell receptor beta chains presented below share a single source sample, sequenced in a study of blood T cell repertoires in COVID-19. Some clones are missing from TCRdb's copy, which holds only in-frame ones; the method was immunoSEQ multiplex PCR. Of roughly 67,000 clones in the sample, 80% to 90% were seen once. The sequenced material came from peripheral blood. The receptor set was obtained from a man aged 50 to 59 with active COVID-19.

The chain uses TRBV19 and TRBJ2-1, with 7 bases matching TRBD2. Trimming took 4 bases from V and 9 from J; bases not matched to a gene: 6. The germline CDR1 and CDR2 sequences are LNHDA and SQIVND (reference sequence). CDR3 size: 13 residues. CDR3 sequence reads: CASSTSAGLEQFF. The CDR3 DNA reads TGTGCCAGTAGTACTTCAGCGGGACTTGAGCAGTTCTTC.

The genes are TRBV18 and TRBJ2-5, with TRBD1 matching over 8 bases. CDR3 size: 15 residues. Germline CDR1 and CDR2: KGHSH and LQKENI. Trimming removed 3 bases from V and 5 bases from J; junction bases left unmatched: 8. CDR3 in amino acids: CASSPGTGLRETQYF. CDR3 DNA sequence: TGTGCCAGCTCACCCGGGACAGGTCTTCGGGAGACCCAGTACTTC.

The gene calls are TRBV29-1 and TRBJ1-1, with D hard to call. From germline, CDR1 is SQVTM and CDR2 ANQGSEA. The CDR3 is 11 amino acids. V was trimmed by 6 bases and J by 5 bases, leaving 10 bases between them. The CDR3 spells CSVAGETEAFF. The CDR3 DNA is TGCAGCGTCGCCGGGGAGACTGAAGCTTTCTTT. The full variable domain, completed using reference TRBV29-1 and TRBJ1-1, is SAVISQKPSRDICQRGTSLTIQCQVDSQVTMMFWYRQQPGQSLTLIATANQGSEATYESGFVIDKFPISRPNLTFSTLTVSNMSPEDSSIYLCSVAGETEAFFGQGTRLTVV.

This chain uses TRBV19 with TRBJ1-3; D remains unclear. Between the trimmed V and J ends, which lost 6 bases and 1 base, there was a span of 13 bases. In germline, CDR1 is LNHDA, CDR2 SQIVND (reference sequence). The CDR3 spans 15 residues. Here the CDR3 DNA reads TGTGCCAGTAGGGTTGGCACCAATTCTGGAAACACCATATATTTT. Translation: CASRVGTNSGNTIYF.

The V and J genes are TRBV19 and TRBJ1-1; 9 nucleotides agree with TRBD1. This CDR3 spans 16 amino acids. Germline CDR1 LNHDA, CDR2 SQIVND (reference sequence). V lost 4 bases to trimming and J lost 0 bases; unmatched junction nucleotides: 6. The CDR3 loop is CASSTQGATVNTEAFF. The CDR3 DNA is TGTGCCAGTAGTACACAGGGGGCCACGGTGAACACTGAAGCTTTCTTT.

The chain couples TRBV4-2 to TRBJ2-3, with D possibly being TRBD1 (5 bases). Germline V gene sequence: CDR1 LGHNA, CDR2 YNFKEQ. CDR3 length equals 15 residues. The ends were cut back, 0 bases at V and 2 bases at J, with 9 bases in the middle. CDR3 sequence reads: CASSQDPGHTDTQYF. The CDR3 coding sequence is TGTGCCAGCAGCCAAGATCCAGGGCACACAGATACGCAGTATTTT.

This clone has only a few counts. V gene TRBV12-3 or TRBV12-4 combines with J gene TRBJ1-1; D gene ambiguous. V was cut by 7 bases and J by 2 bases, with 5 bases left in between. The CDR3 extends over 11 amino acids. The CDR3 here is CASTINTEAFF. CDR3 bases: TGTGCCAGCACCATTAACACTGAAGCTTTCTTT.

The V call is TRBV7-2, the J call TRBJ2-7; possible D gene TRBD2, 6 bases. This CDR3 comprises 13 residues. V was cut by 4 bases and J by 2 bases, with 9 bases left in between. Germline values: CDR1 SGHTA, CDR2 FQGNSA. In DNA, the CDR3 is TGTGCCAGCAGCTATAGCGGAGCCTACGAGCAGTACTTC. Protein product: CASSYSGAYEQYF.

This sequence joins TRBV11-2 and TRBJ1-2, with D perhaps matching TRBD1 (5 bases). Trimming removed 2 bases from V and 4 bases from J, with 11 bases in between. CDR3 length: 14 residues. Germline V lookup: CDR1 SGHAT, CDR2 FQNNGV. The CDR3 coding sequence is TGTGCCAGCAGCTTACAAGGGGCCCTCTATGGCTACACCTTC. Amino acid sequence: CASSLQGALYGYTF.

V usage is TRBV7-2 and J usage is TRBJ2-7; 7 bases are a match to TRBD1. Trimming took 0 bases from V and 5 from J; bases not matched to a gene: 13. The germline gives CDR1 SGHTA, CDR2 FQGNSA. The CDR3 sequence is 17 residues long. The CDR3 reads CASSLAAYRGSGHEQYF. CDR3 DNA: TGTGCCAGCAGCTTAGCCGCATACAGGGGAAGTGGCCACGAGCAGTACTTC. Based on the CDR3 plus reference TRBV7-2 and TRBJ2-7, the full variable domain is GAGVSQSPSNKVTEKGKDVELRCDPISGHTALYWYRQSLGQGLEFLIYFQGNSAPDKSGLPSDRFSAERTGGSVSTLTIQRTQQEDSAVYLCASSLAAYRGSGHEQYFGPGTRLTVT.

The J gene is TRBJ1-2, the V gene TRBV7-2; D unresolved. The CDR3 loop spans 14 amino acids. CDR1 is SGHTA, CDR2 FQGNSA, per germline. V was shortened by 2 bases and J by 2 bases, with 9 bases between the two germline ends. The CDR3 reads CASSLYTPNYGYTF. The CDR3 region has the DNA TGTGCCAGCAGCTTATACACCCCCAACTATGGCTACACCTTC.

This clone occurred once. The V gene is TRBV5-1, the J gene TRBJ1-2; the D gene is possibly TRBD1 (6 bases). The CDR3 consists of 15 residues. Germline V lookup: CDR1 SGHRS, CDR2 YFSETQ. V shed 4 bases and J shed 5 bases, with 18 bases lying between them. Here the CDR3 reads CASSPATGPLYGYTF. CDR3 nucleotide sequence: TGCGCCAGCAGCCCCGCGACAGGACCCCTTTATGGCTACACCTTC.

The V gene is TRBV4-2, the J gene TRBJ2-5, with 8 bases matching TRBD2. CDR1 and CDR2 (germline): LGHNA, YNFKEQ. After removal of 4 bases from V and 2 bases from J, the junction contained 6 bases not matched to a gene. The length of the CDR3 is 15 residues. The CDR3 nucleotides are TGTGCCAGCAGCCCCGGACGGGGGGGTCAAGAGACCCAGTACTTC. It translates to CASSPGRGGQETQYF.

The genes are TRBV18 and TRBJ2-1, with D perhaps matching TRBD1 (5 bases). The germline V gene has CDR1 KGHSH and CDR2 LQKENI. This CDR3 spans 14 amino acids. Trimming took off 4 bases at V and 9 bases at J, with 16 bases between the two ends. CDR3 DNA: TGTGCCAGCTCACTGAACTACGACAGCCTTGAGCAGTTCTTC. This sequence encodes CASSLNYDSLEQFF.

V is TRBV19 and J is TRBJ1-4; tentative D call: TRBD1 (5 bases). Trimming left V 4 bases short and J 1 base short, with 7 bases between. The CDR3 consists of 14 residues. Germline CDR1 and CDR2: LNHDA and SQIVND (reference sequence). DNA of the CDR3: TGTGCCAGTAGTACTACAGGAACTAATGAAAAACTGTTTTTT. It encodes CASSTTGTNEKLFF.

This chain connects TRBV6-1 to TRBJ1-2, with D perhaps matching TRBD1 (5 bases). V was clipped by 4 bases and J by 0 bases, with 18 bases between them. CDR3 length: 17 amino acids. CDR1 and CDR2 from the germline V gene are MNHNS and SASEGT. CDR3 bases: TGTGCCAGCAGTGGACCGGGACTTAAAAGGACTAACTATGGCTACACCTTC. It codes for CASSGPGLKRTNYGYTF.

The rearrangement joins TRBV7-2 to TRBJ1-3; D remains ambiguous. Germline V CDR1 and CDR2: SGHTA, FQGNSA. This CDR3 is 14 amino acids long. The V end lost 6 bases, the J end lost 2 bases, and 11 bases lay between the germline ends. DNA of the CDR3: TGTGCCAGCAGACTACAGCGGACTGGAAACACCATATATTTT. Translation: CASRLQRTGNTIYF. The whole variable domain, filled in from reference TRBV7-2 and TRBJ1-3, reads GAGVSQSPSNKVTEKGKDVELRCDPISGHTALYWYRQSLGQGLEFLIYFQGNSAPDKSGLPSDRFSAERTGGSVSTLTIQRTQQEDSAVYLCASRLQRTGNTIYFGEGSWLTVV.

A note on this clone: Relative to the germline gene, one junction end is altered; a read error may explain this. The chain uses TRBV7-2 and TRBJ2-7, with a possible D match to TRBD1 (6 bases). The CDR3 is 14 residues long. Germline CDR1 SGHTA, CDR2 FQGNSA. The CDR3 DNA follows: TGTGCCAGCAGCCTAGCAAGGACAGTCGGCGAGCAGTACTTC. It codes for CASSLARTVGEQYF.